The rows below give T cell receptor beta chains drawn from one sample of a study of cytomegalovirus exposure and HLA in healthy donors. Sequencing used immunoSEQ multiplex PCR; TCRdb keeps in-frame clones, though not all of them. The sample has about 150,000 clones, 80% seen once. The sequenced material came from PBMCs. The receptors here all came from a woman between 40 and 55 years old in good health and CMV-seropositive. Each CDR3 is given with its conserved first and last residue. The order of the fields is clone size, D gene, V gene, CDR3 length, J gene, CDR3 protein, CDR3 DNA. A D gene is named only where the DNA matches it firmly. The size field is filled for only some rows; it gives once, few, many or a size class.

clone_size: NA
d_call: TRBD2
v_call: TRBV11-2
cdr3_length: 16
j_call: TRBJ2-2
cdr3_aa: CASSFLAGGPTGELFF
cdr3_nt: TGTGCCAGCAGCTTCCTAGCGGGAGGGCCTACCGGGGAGCTGTTTTTT

clone_size: NA
d_call: NA
v_call: TRBV27
cdr3_length: 13
j_call: TRBJ1-1
cdr3_aa: CASSNPGGSWAFF
cdr3_nt: TGTGCCAGCAGCAACCCGGGAGGGAGCTGGGCTTTCTTT

clone_size: NA
d_call: TRBD2
v_call: TRBV15
cdr3_length: 18
j_call: TRBJ2-1
cdr3_aa: CATSRDPRTSGTYNEQFF
cdr3_nt: TGTGCCACCAGCAGAGATCCGCGGACTAGCGGGACCTACAATGAGCAGTTCTTC

clone_size: NA
d_call: NA
v_call: TRBV5-1
cdr3_length: 14
j_call: TRBJ2-7
cdr3_aa: CASSEHSDSYEQYF
cdr3_nt: TGCGCCAGCAGCGAGCATAGCGACTCCTACGAGCAGTACTTC

clone_size: once
d_call: TRBD2
v_call: TRBV7-3
cdr3_length: 17
j_call: TRBJ2-5
cdr3_aa: CASSSLPGLAGVETQYF
cdr3_nt: TGTGCCAGCAGCTCTCTCCCGGGACTAGCGGGAGTTGAGACCCAGTACTTC

clone_size: NA
d_call: TRBD1
v_call: TRBV19
cdr3_length: 18
j_call: TRBJ2-6
cdr3_aa: CASSTQTGRRPGANVLTF
cdr3_nt: TGTGCCAGTAGTACCCAGACAGGGAGAAGACCTGGGGCCAACGTCCTGACTTTC

clone_size: few
d_call: NA
v_call: TRBV7-7
cdr3_length: 13
j_call: TRBJ2-1
cdr3_aa: CASSLGARGEQFF
cdr3_nt: TGTGCTAGCAGCTTAGGGGCCAGGGGTGAGCAGTTCTTC

clone_size: NA
d_call: TRBD2
v_call: TRBV5-5
cdr3_length: 18
j_call: TRBJ2-7
cdr3_aa: CASSLITGGTSGSGEQYF
cdr3_nt: TGTGCCAGCAGCTTGATTACAGGGGGGACTAGCGGGAGTGGGGAGCAGTACTTC

clone_size: NA
d_call: NA
v_call: TRBV2
cdr3_length: 15
j_call: TRBJ1-1
cdr3_aa: CASSEVAGPYTEAFF
cdr3_nt: TGTGCCAGCAGTGAAGTGGCAGGGCCCTACACTGAAGCTTTCTTT

clone_size: NA
d_call: TRBD1
v_call: TRBV19
cdr3_length: 14
j_call: TRBJ1-2
cdr3_aa: CASSPGQLIYGYTF
cdr3_nt: TGTGCCAGTAGTCCGGGACAGCTCATCTATGGCTACACCTTC

clone_size: few
d_call: NA
v_call: TRBV7-3
cdr3_length: 15
j_call: TRBJ2-1
cdr3_aa: CASSPRGLENNEQFF
cdr3_nt: TGTGCCAGCAGCCCTAGAGGACTGGAGAACAATGAGCAGTTCTTC

clone_size: NA
d_call: NA
v_call: TRBV5-6
cdr3_length: 13
j_call: TRBJ2-7
cdr3_aa: CASSSYLSYEQYF
cdr3_nt: TGTGCCAGCAGCTCCTACCTCTCCTACGAGCAGTACTTC

clone_size: NA
d_call: TRBD1
v_call: TRBV18
cdr3_length: 14
j_call: TRBJ2-5
cdr3_aa: CASSPTGGVETQYF
cdr3_nt: TGTGCCAGCTCTCCTACAGGGGGCGTGGAGACCCAGTACTTC

clone_size: NA
d_call: NA
v_call: TRBV15
cdr3_length: 12
j_call: TRBJ1-1
cdr3_aa: CATSRGATEAFF
cdr3_nt: TGTGCCACCAGCCGCGGAGCGACTGAAGCTTTCTTT

clone_size: few
d_call: NA
v_call: TRBV19
cdr3_length: 13
j_call: TRBJ1-3
cdr3_aa: CASSPGSGNTIYF
cdr3_nt: TGTGCCAGTAGTCCGGGTTCTGGAAACACCATATATTTT

clone_size: few
d_call: NA
v_call: TRBV11-2
cdr3_length: 14
j_call: TRBJ2-7
cdr3_aa: CASSLQRTSYEQYF
cdr3_nt: TGTGCCAGCAGCCTCCAGCGGACCTCCTACGAGCAGTACTTC

clone_size: NA
d_call: NA
v_call: TRBV5-4
cdr3_length: 15
j_call: TRBJ2-3
cdr3_aa: CASSLRGLSTDTQYF
cdr3_nt: TGTGCCAGCAGCTTAAGGGGGTTGAGCACAGATACGCAGTATTTT

clone_size: NA
d_call: NA
v_call: TRBV7-9
cdr3_length: 17
j_call: TRBJ1-5
cdr3_aa: CASSLVLQGAGNQPQHF
cdr3_nt: TGTGCCAGCAGCTTAGTCCTCCAGGGTGCGGGCAATCAGCCCCAGCATTTT

clone_size: NA
d_call: TRBD2
v_call: TRBV7-2
cdr3_length: 12
j_call: TRBJ2-1
cdr3_aa: CASSFGGDEQFF
cdr3_nt: TGTGCCAGCAGCTTCGGGGGGGACGAGCAGTTCTTC

clone_size: few
d_call: NA
v_call: TRBV4-1
cdr3_length: 18
j_call: TRBJ2-7
cdr3_aa: CASSPLTGRDPGGDEQYF
cdr3_nt: TGCGCCAGCAGCCCACTGACAGGGAGGGACCCGGGGGGGGACGAGCAGTACTTC

clone_size: NA
d_call: NA
v_call: TRBV28
cdr3_length: 13
j_call: TRBJ2-1
cdr3_aa: CASSLIAGDEQFF
cdr3_nt: TGTGCCAGCAGTTTAATAGCAGGGGATGAGCAGTTCTTC

clone_size: NA
d_call: TRBD2
v_call: TRBV19
cdr3_length: 17
j_call: TRBJ2-1
cdr3_aa: CASSMQAGARSYNEQFF
cdr3_nt: TGTGCCAGTAGTATGCAAGCGGGAGCCCGCTCCTACAATGAGCAGTTCTTC

clone_size: NA
d_call: TRBD2
v_call: TRBV13
cdr3_length: 15
j_call: TRBJ2-2
cdr3_aa: CASRRTSGNTGELFF
cdr3_nt: TGTGCCAGCAGACGGACTAGCGGGAATACCGGGGAGCTGTTTTTT

clone_size: NA
d_call: NA
v_call: TRBV2
cdr3_length: 14
j_call: TRBJ1-5
cdr3_aa: CATGKGGGNQPQHF
cdr3_nt: TGTGCCACCGGGAAGGGAGGGGGCAATCAGCCCCAGCATTTT

clone_size: NA
d_call: TRBD1
v_call: TRBV6-1
cdr3_length: 17
j_call: TRBJ1-5
cdr3_aa: CASSEGDADRGNQPQHF
cdr3_nt: TGTGCCAGCAGTGAGGGTGACGCCGACAGGGGTAATCAGCCCCAGCATTTT

clone_size: NA
d_call: TRBD1
v_call: TRBV19
cdr3_length: 16
j_call: TRBJ2-2
cdr3_aa: CASSEGTGANTGELFF
cdr3_nt: TGTGCCAGTAGTGAGGGGACAGGTGCGAACACCGGGGAGCTGTTTTTT

clone_size: NA
d_call: TRBD2
v_call: TRBV6-1
cdr3_length: 15
j_call: TRBJ2-5
cdr3_aa: CASRTSGRPQETQYF
cdr3_nt: TGTGCCAGCAGGACTAGCGGGAGGCCTCAAGAGACCCAGTACTTC

clone_size: NA
d_call: NA
v_call: TRBV28
cdr3_length: 11
j_call: TRBJ2-7
cdr3_aa: CASEAQRGQYF
cdr3_nt: TGTGCCAGCGAGGCCCAGCGAGGGCAGTACTTC

clone_size: once
d_call: TRBD1
v_call: TRBV14
cdr3_length: 17
j_call: TRBJ1-1
cdr3_aa: CASSQDLTGGWNTEAFF
cdr3_nt: TGTGCCAGCAGCCAAGATCTTACAGGGGGATGGAACACTGAAGCTTTCTTT

clone_size: NA
d_call: TRBD1
v_call: TRBV12-5
cdr3_length: 13
j_call: TRBJ2-2
cdr3_aa: CASGLTGYGELFF
cdr3_nt: TGTGCTAGTGGCCTGACAGGGTACGGGGAGCTGTTTTTT

clone_size: NA
d_call: NA
v_call: TRBV21-1
cdr3_length: 15
j_call: TRBJ1-5
cdr3_aa: CASSDQGGIDQPQHF
cdr3_nt: TGTGCCAGCAGCGACCAGGGGGGCATAGATCAGCCCCAGCATTTT

clone_size: medium-sized
d_call: NA
v_call: TRBV2
cdr3_length: 12
j_call: TRBJ1-1
cdr3_aa: CASSPAVTEAFF
cdr3_nt: TGTGCCAGCAGTCCCGCGGTTACTGAAGCTTTCTTT

clone_size: NA
d_call: NA
v_call: TRBV29-1
cdr3_length: 14
j_call: TRBJ2-1
cdr3_aa: CSVVADPKLQKQFF
cdr3_nt: TGCAGCGTTGTGGCGGATCCAAAACTCCAAAAGCAGTTCTTC

clone_size: NA
d_call: NA
v_call: TRBV4-1
cdr3_length: 15
j_call: TRBJ1-4
cdr3_aa: CASSQDSGAGEKLFF
cdr3_nt: TGCGCCAGCAGCCAAGATTCCGGAGCTGGTGAAAAACTGTTTTTT

clone_size: NA
d_call: TRBD1
v_call: TRBV18
cdr3_length: 15
j_call: TRBJ2-2
cdr3_aa: CASSPTGGYTGELFF
cdr3_nt: TGTGCCAGCTCACCAACAGGGGGCTACACCGGGGAGCTGTTTTTT

clone_size: NA
d_call: TRBD2
v_call: TRBV11-2
cdr3_length: 15
j_call: TRBJ2-1
cdr3_aa: CASSLASGKGNEQFF
cdr3_nt: TGTGCCAGCAGCTTAGCTAGCGGGAAGGGGAATGAGCAGTTCTTC

clone_size: NA
d_call: NA
v_call: TRBV5-1
cdr3_length: 17
j_call: TRBJ2-3
cdr3_aa: CASSLVASLKTTDTQYF
cdr3_nt: TGCGCCAGCAGCTTGGTGGCTAGTTTGAAGACCACAGATACGCAGTATTTT

clone_size: few
d_call: TRBD2
v_call: TRBV5-6
cdr3_length: 15
j_call: TRBJ2-7
cdr3_aa: CASSGWTSGVVEQYF
cdr3_nt: TGTGCCAGCAGCGGTTGGACTAGCGGCGTAGTGGAGCAGTACTTC

clone_size: NA
d_call: NA
v_call: TRBV15
cdr3_length: 14
j_call: TRBJ2-7
cdr3_aa: CATSRVARPYEQYF
cdr3_nt: TGTGCCACCAGCAGAGTAGCGCGTCCCTACGAGCAGTACTTC

clone_size: NA
d_call: TRBD1
v_call: TRBV27
cdr3_length: 16
j_call: TRBJ1-5
cdr3_aa: CASSLLGQGARGPQHF
cdr3_nt: TGTGCCAGCAGTTTATTAGGACAGGGGGCGAGAGGGCCCCAGCATTTT

clone_size: once
d_call: TRBD1
v_call: TRBV5-1
cdr3_length: 14
j_call: TRBJ2-3
cdr3_aa: CASSDWTGLDTQYF
cdr3_nt: TGCGCCAGCAGCGACTGGACAGGGCTAGATACGCAGTATTTT

clone_size: many
d_call: TRBD1
v_call: TRBV5-6
cdr3_length: 15
j_call: TRBJ1-5
cdr3_aa: CASSFWDRDGQPQHF
cdr3_nt: TGTGCCAGCAGCTTCTGGGACAGGGATGGTCAGCCCCAGCATTTT

clone_size: NA
d_call: TRBD2
v_call: TRBV19
cdr3_length: 20
j_call: TRBJ2-3
cdr3_aa: CASSSPRGRNSGRAVDTQYF
cdr3_nt: TGTGCCAGTAGTAGCCCGCGGGGTAGGAATAGCGGGAGAGCAGTGGATACGCAGTATTTT

clone_size: NA
d_call: TRBD1
v_call: TRBV9
cdr3_length: 17
j_call: TRBJ2-7
cdr3_aa: CASSVGPSQGTSYEQYF
cdr3_nt: TGTGCCAGCAGCGTAGGCCCCTCACAGGGGACCTCTTACGAGCAGTACTTC

clone_size: NA
d_call: NA
v_call: TRBV6-6
cdr3_length: 13
j_call: TRBJ2-2
cdr3_aa: CASSKVQHRELFF
cdr3_nt: TGTGCCAGCAGCAAGGTACAGCACCGGGAGCTGTTTTTT

clone_size: once
d_call: NA
v_call: TRBV28
cdr3_length: 12
j_call: TRBJ1-1
cdr3_aa: CASQGTPTEAFF
cdr3_nt: TGTGCCAGCCAGGGGACGCCAACTGAAGCTTTCTTT

clone_size: NA
d_call: NA
v_call: TRBV6-5
cdr3_length: 13
j_call: TRBJ1-6
cdr3_aa: CASSSTGDSPLHF
cdr3_nt: TGTGCCAGCAGCTCGACAGGAGATTCACCCCTCCACTTT

clone_size: NA
d_call: TRBD2
v_call: TRBV5-6
cdr3_length: 17
j_call: TRBJ2-3
cdr3_aa: CASSLELAGVGTDTQYF
cdr3_nt: TGTGCCAGCAGCTTGGAGCTAGCGGGAGTTGGGACAGATACGCAGTATTTT

clone_size: NA
d_call: NA
v_call: TRBV5-4
cdr3_length: 13
j_call: TRBJ2-7
cdr3_aa: CASSTTGSDEQYF
cdr3_nt: TGTGCCAGCAGCACCACAGGGTCTGACGAGCAGTACTTC

clone_size: NA
d_call: TRBD2
v_call: TRBV18
cdr3_length: 17
j_call: TRBJ2-3
cdr3_aa: CASSPTGLAGPTDTQYF
cdr3_nt: TGTGCCAGCTCACCAACGGGACTAGCGGGACCCACAGATACGCAGTATTTT

clone_size: few
d_call: TRBD2
v_call: TRBV10-3
cdr3_length: 13
j_call: TRBJ2-1
cdr3_aa: CATLAGGGSEQFF
cdr3_nt: TGTGCCACCCTAGCGGGGGGGGGAAGTGAGCAGTTCTTC

clone_size: NA
d_call: NA
v_call: TRBV5-1
cdr3_length: 18
j_call: TRBJ2-7
cdr3_aa: CASSLLSRTQGKNYEQYF
cdr3_nt: TGCGCCAGCAGCTTGCTTTCAAGAACGCAGGGCAAGAACTACGAGCAGTACTTC

clone_size: NA
d_call: TRBD2
v_call: TRBV19
cdr3_length: 15
j_call: TRBJ2-3
cdr3_aa: CASSIYAGVTDTQYF
cdr3_nt: TGTGCCAGTAGTATTTACGCGGGAGTCACAGATACGCAGTATTTT

clone_size: few
d_call: TRBD1
v_call: TRBV27
cdr3_length: 15
j_call: TRBJ2-3
cdr3_aa: CASSPQGLITDTQYF
cdr3_nt: TGTGCCAGCAGCCCACAGGGGCTAATCACAGATACGCAGTATTTT

clone_size: NA
d_call: NA
v_call: TRBV7-9
cdr3_length: 11
j_call: TRBJ2-1
cdr3_aa: CASQTYNEQFF
cdr3_nt: TGTGCCAGCCAGACCTACAATGAGCAGTTCTTC

clone_size: NA
d_call: NA
v_call: TRBV27
cdr3_length: 16
j_call: TRBJ2-1
cdr3_aa: CASSPLGGRGGNEQFF
cdr3_nt: TGTGCCAGCAGTCCACTTGGGGGGAGGGGGGGCAATGAGCAGTTCTTC

clone_size: few
d_call: TRBD2
v_call: TRBV29-1
cdr3_length: 15
j_call: TRBJ2-3
cdr3_aa: CSASPLRGSADTQYF
cdr3_nt: TGCAGCGCTTCCCCGCTGCGCGGGAGCGCAGATACGCAGTATTTT

clone_size: NA
d_call: NA
v_call: TRBV6-4
cdr3_length: 16
j_call: TRBJ1-6
cdr3_aa: CASRVEPSSYNSPLHF
cdr3_nt: TGTGCCAGCCGCGTGGAGCCGAGCTCCTATAATTCACCCCTCCACTTT

clone_size: NA
d_call: NA
v_call: TRBV6-5
cdr3_length: 14
j_call: TRBJ2-7
cdr3_aa: CASSYKRAAYEQYF
cdr3_nt: TGTGCCAGCAGTTACAAGCGGGCGGCCTACGAGCAGTACTTC

clone_size: once
d_call: TRBD2
v_call: TRBV19
cdr3_length: 15
j_call: TRBJ2-7
cdr3_aa: CASSSTSGWGREQYF
cdr3_nt: TGTGCCAGTAGTTCGACTAGCGGATGGGGAAGGGAGCAGTACTTC